One sample yielded the 14 T cell receptor beta chains listed below, sequenced in a study of shared clonotypes between healthy human individuals. The repertoire was sequenced with immunoSEQ multiplex PCR; TCRdb's copy has only in-frame clones and lacks some. This sample has about 490,000 clones, with 76% found just once. The specimen was PBMCs. These receptors originate from a woman aged 40 to 55 in good health. Some clones in this sample may be carry-over from other donors' samples.

The V and J genes are TRBV11-3 and TRBJ2-3; weak D call: TRBD2 (6 bases). Trimming took 5 bases from V and 3 from J, leaving 9 bases between them. CDR1 is SGHNT and CDR2 is YENEEA in the germline V gene. The CDR3 spans 13 residues. The CDR3 sequence is CASSPSGTDTQYF. The CDR3 DNA reads TGTGCCAGCAGCCCCAGCGGGACAGATACGCAGTATTTT.

This clone was detected a few times. At one boundary the junction diverges from the germline segment, which might be a read error. The CDR3 DNA is TGTGCTAGCAGCGGGACGAGGGACGGGGAGCAGTTCTTC. Encoded protein: CASSGTRDGEQFF. This rearrangement joins TRBV7-3 to TRBJ2-1; TRBD2 agrees at 7 bases. Germline CDR1 reads SGHTA; CDR2 reads FQGTGA. The CDR3 totals 13 residues.

V gene TRBV21-1 combines with J gene TRBJ2-5; the table's TRBD2 call for D was not verified on the DNA. TRBV21-1 is recorded as a pseudogene. The CDR3 is 16 amino acids. Written as DNA, the CDR3 is TGTGCCAGCAGCAAAGAGGGCGGGAGAACACAAGAGACCCAGTACTTC. Its translation is CASSKEGGRTQETQYF.

This clone was found a few times. The J gene is TRBJ1-1, the V gene TRBV6-1; no clear D. The germline V and J ends were trimmed by 5 bases and 5 bases, with 9 bases remaining between them. Germline lookup yields CDR1 MNHNS and CDR2 SASEGT. The CDR3 runs to 12 residues. CDR3 coding DNA: TGTGCCAGCAGTTATAGGTGGACTGAAGCTTTCTTT. Translation gives CASSYRWTEAFF.

In this sample, this clone turned up many times. V gene TRBV28 combines with J gene TRBJ1-5, with 8 bases identical to TRBD1. With V trimmed by 7 bases and J by 4 bases, 6 bases remained unmatched. The CDR3 has 14 amino acids. Per germline, CDR1 MDHEN and CDR2 SYDVKM. CDR3 amino acids: CASTDRGRNQPQHF. CDR3 nucleotide sequence: TGTGCCAGCACAGACAGGGGACGAAATCAGCCCCAGCATTTT. Filled out from reference TRBV28 and TRBJ1-5, the complete variable domain reads DVKVTQSSRYLVKRTGEKVFLECVQDMDHENMFWYRQDPGLGLRLIYFSYDVKMKEKGDIPEGYSVSREKKERFSLILESASTNQTSMYLCASTDRGRNQPQHFGDGTRLSIL.

The rearrangement uses TRBV7-9 and TRBJ2-3; TRBD1 matches 10 bases. Germline V gene lookup returns CDR1 SEHNR and CDR2 FQNEAQ (reference sequence). V shed 2 bases, J shed 5 bases, and the junction held 7 bases outside the gene matches. This CDR3 spans 16 amino acids. This CDR3 is CASSLPGTGARDTQYF. The CDR3 DNA is TGTGCCAGCAGCTTACCCGGGACAGGGGCGAGAGATACGCAGTATTTT.

The V and J genes are TRBV28 and TRBJ2-2; D unclear. The CDR3 totals 15 residues. Trimming left V 4 bases short and J 12 bases short, with 21 bases between. Germline V CDR1 and CDR2: MDHEN, SYDVKM. CDR3 residues: CASSSLIGGSEQLFF. The CDR3 region has the DNA TGTGCCAGCAGTTCTCTTATCGGTGGTTCGGAGCAGCTGTTTTTT.

The chain has TRBV5-5 and TRBJ2-7; D is possibly TRBD2 (6 bases). This CDR3 contains 15 residues. Germline lookup yields CDR1 SGHKS and CDR2 YYEKEE (reference sequence). Trimming stripped 0 bases from V and 4 bases from J, with 14 bases between. CDR3 loop: CASSLVVTEGYEQYF. The CDR3, as DNA: TGTGCCAGCAGCTTGGTCGTTACGGAGGGTTACGAGCAGTACTTC.

The rearrangement links TRBV29-1 to TRBJ2-1; 10 bases match TRBD2. The CDR3 runs to 15 residues. In germline, CDR1 is SQVTM, CDR2 ANQGSEA. Trimming at V came to 6 bases and at J to 9 bases, leaving 14 bases not matched to a gene. CDR3 region: CSVHRGLAGVLEQFF. DNA of the CDR3: TGCAGCGTACACCGCGGGCTAGCGGGAGTACTTGAGCAGTTCTTC.

As concerns this clone: A far larger clone is only one base removed, so a read error is likely. The CDR3 does not close with the conserved phenylalanine or tryptophan, likely indicating a read error. The chain links TRBV10-3 to TRBJ2-3; the D is unclear. The V gene's germline CDR1 is ENHRY and CDR2 SYGVKD. V gave up 8 bases and J gave up 8 bases, with 8 bases separating them. The CDR3 runs 10 residues. The CDR3 sequence is CAIGTRTQYS. The DNA for the CDR3 is TGTGCCATCGGTACACGTACGCAGTATTCT.

The J gene is TRBJ1-1, the V gene TRBV4-3; D remains unclear. The germline CDR1 and CDR2 sequences are LGHNA and YSLEER. The CDR3 is 14 residues long. V lost 3 bases to trimming and J lost 8 bases, with 16 bases between them. CDR3 sequence reads: CASSQDINWPEAFF. The CDR3 DNA sequence: TGCGCCAGCAGCCAGGATATCAACTGGCCAGAAGCTTTCTTT.

CDR3 protein: CASTLLQGNTEAFF. DNA of the CDR3: TGTGCCAGCACCCTCTTACAGGGCAACACTGAAGCTTTCTTT. V gene TRBV6-1 combines with J gene TRBJ1-1; tentatively, D is TRBD1 (6 bases). V was pared by 7 bases and J by 2 bases, with 14 bases between. Germline loops: CDR1 MNHNS, CDR2 SASEGT. The length of the CDR3 is 14 residues.

This clone appeared a single time. A read error is possible here, since a much larger clone lies one base away. The gene calls are TRBV5-1 and TRBJ2-5; D might be TRBD2 (5 bases). The better agreement between TRBJ2-7 and the DNA end casts doubt on the J call. CDR3 length: 13 amino acids. Germline loops: CDR1 SGHRS, CDR2 YFSETQ. This CDR3 is CASKGETFYEQYF. Here the CDR3 DNA reads TGCGCCAGCAAGGGAGAGACATTCTACGAGCAGTACTTC.

This clone was found a few times. This chain links TRBV4-3 with TRBJ1-2; 9 positions agree with TRBD1. V gave up 4 bases and J gave up 5 bases; unmatched junction bases: 5. This CDR3 spans 14 amino acids. Germline assignment: CDR1 LGHNA and CDR2 YSLEER. CDR3 region: CASSPRDRAYGYTF. Here the CDR3 DNA reads TGCGCCAGCAGCCCCCGGGACAGGGCGTATGGCTACACCTTC.